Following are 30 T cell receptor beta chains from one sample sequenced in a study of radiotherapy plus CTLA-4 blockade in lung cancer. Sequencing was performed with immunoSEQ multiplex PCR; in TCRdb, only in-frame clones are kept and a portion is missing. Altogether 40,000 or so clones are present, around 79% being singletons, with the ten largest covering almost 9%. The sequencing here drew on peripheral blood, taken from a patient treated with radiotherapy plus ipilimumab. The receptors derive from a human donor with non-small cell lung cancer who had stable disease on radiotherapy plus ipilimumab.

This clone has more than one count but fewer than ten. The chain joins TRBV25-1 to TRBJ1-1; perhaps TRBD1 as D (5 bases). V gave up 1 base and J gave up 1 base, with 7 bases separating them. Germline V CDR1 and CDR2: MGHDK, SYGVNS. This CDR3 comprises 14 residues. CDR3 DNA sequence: TGTGCCAGCAGTGAATGGAGGGGGAACACTGAAGCTTTCTTT. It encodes CASSEWRGNTEAFF.

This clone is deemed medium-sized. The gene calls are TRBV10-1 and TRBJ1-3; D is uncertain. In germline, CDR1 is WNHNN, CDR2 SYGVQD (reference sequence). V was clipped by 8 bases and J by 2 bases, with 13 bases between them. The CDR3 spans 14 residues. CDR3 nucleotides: TGCGCCAGCGCCGAGCAGCAGGCTGGAAACACCATATATTTT. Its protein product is CASAEQQAGNTIYF.

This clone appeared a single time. CDR3 in DNA: TGTGCCAGCACCGATACGACAGGGGATTACTCTGAAGCTTTCTTT. Translation: CASTDTTGDYSEAFF. V and J are TRBV28 and TRBJ1-1; 8 positions match TRBD1. CDR1 MDHEN and CDR2 SYDVKM come from the germline V gene. After removal of 7 bases from V and 6 bases from J, the junction contained 13 bases not matched to a gene. The CDR3 length is 15 residues.

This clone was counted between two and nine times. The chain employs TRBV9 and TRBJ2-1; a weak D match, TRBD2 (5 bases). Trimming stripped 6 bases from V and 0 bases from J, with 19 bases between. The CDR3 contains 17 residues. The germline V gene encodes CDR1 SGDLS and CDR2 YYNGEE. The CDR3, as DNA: TGTGCCAGCACCCTAGCTGCGGGTACTAGCTCCTACAATGAGCAGTTCTTC. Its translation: CASTLAAGTSSYNEQFF.

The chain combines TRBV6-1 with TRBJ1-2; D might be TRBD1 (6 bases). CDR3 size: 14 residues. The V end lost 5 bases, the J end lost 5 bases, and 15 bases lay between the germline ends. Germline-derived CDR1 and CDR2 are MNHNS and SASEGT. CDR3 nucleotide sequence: TGTGCCAGCAGTATAACACAGGGTGGTTATGGCTACACCTTC. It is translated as CASSITQGGYGYTF.

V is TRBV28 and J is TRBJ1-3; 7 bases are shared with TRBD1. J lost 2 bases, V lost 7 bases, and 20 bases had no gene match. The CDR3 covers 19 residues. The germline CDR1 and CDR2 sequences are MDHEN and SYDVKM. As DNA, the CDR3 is TGTGCCAGCATCGGGGCACCCTCCCCCGACAGGGAAACTGGAAACACCATATATTTT. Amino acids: CASIGAPSPDRETGNTIYF.

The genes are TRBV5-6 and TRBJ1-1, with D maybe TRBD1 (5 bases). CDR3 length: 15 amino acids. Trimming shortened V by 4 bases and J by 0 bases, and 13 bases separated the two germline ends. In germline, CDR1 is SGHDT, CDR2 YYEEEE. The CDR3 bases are TGTGCCAGCAGCCCCGGAGGAGGGGTGAACACTGAAGCTTTCTTT. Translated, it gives CASSPGGGVNTEAFF.

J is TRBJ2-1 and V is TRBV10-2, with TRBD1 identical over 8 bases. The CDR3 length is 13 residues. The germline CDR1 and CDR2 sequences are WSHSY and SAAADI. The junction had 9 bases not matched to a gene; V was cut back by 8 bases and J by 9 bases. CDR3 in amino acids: CASVPGQVGEQFF. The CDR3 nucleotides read TGCGCCAGCGTCCCGGGACAGGTGGGTGAGCAGTTCTTC.

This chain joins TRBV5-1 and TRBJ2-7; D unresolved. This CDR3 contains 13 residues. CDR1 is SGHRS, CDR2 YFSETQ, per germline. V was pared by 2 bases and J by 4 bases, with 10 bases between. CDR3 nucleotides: TGCGCCAGCAGCTTTTCCGGCGGTTACGAGCAGTACTTC. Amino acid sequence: CASSFSGGYEQYF.

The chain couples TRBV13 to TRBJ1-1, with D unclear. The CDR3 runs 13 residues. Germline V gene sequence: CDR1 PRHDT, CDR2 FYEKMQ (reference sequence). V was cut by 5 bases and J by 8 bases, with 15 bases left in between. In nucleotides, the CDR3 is TGTGCCAGCAGCGTTCGAATACCAGGAGAAGCTTTCTTT. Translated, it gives CASSVRIPGEAFF. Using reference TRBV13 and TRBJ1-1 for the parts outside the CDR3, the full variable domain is AAGVIQSPRHLIKEKRETATLKCYPIPRHDTVYWYQQGPGQDPQFLISFYEKMQSDKGSIPDRFSAQQFSDYHSELNMSSLELGDSALYFCASSVRIPGEAFFGQGTRLTVV.

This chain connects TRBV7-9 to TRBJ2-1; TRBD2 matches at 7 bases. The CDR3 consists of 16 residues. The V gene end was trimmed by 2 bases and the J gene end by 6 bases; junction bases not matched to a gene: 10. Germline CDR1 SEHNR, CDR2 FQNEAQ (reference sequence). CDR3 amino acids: CASSLREGHPINEQFF. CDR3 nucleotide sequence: TGTGCCAGCAGCTTAAGGGAGGGGCATCCCATCAATGAGCAGTTCTTC.

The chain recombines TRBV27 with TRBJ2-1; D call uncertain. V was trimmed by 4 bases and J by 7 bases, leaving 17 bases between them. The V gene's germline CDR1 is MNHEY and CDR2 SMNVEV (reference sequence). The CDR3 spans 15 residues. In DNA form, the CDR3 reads TGTGCCAGCAGTTGGCGGACCATCCGTGGGAATGAGCAGTTCTTC. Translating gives CASSWRTIRGNEQFF.

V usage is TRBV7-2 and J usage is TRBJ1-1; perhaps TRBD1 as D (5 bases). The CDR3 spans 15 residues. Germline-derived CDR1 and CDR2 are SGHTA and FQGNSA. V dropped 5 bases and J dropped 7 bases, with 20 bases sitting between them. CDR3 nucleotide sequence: TGTGCCAGCAGCCCGACTAAGACAGCCTACGGTGAAGCTTTCTTT. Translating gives CASSPTKTAYGEAFF.

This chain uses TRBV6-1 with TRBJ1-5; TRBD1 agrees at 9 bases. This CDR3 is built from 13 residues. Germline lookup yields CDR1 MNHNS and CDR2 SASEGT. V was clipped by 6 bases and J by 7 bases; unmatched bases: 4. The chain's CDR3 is CASRRTGEQPQHF. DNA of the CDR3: TGTGCCAGCAGGCGGACAGGGGAACAGCCCCAGCATTTT.

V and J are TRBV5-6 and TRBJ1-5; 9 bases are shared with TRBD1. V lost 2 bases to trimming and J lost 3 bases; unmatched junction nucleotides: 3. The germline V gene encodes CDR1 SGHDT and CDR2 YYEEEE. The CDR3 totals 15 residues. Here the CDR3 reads CASSFGQGNNQPQHF. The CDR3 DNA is TGTGCCAGCAGCTTCGGACAGGGGAACAATCAGCCCCAGCATTTT.

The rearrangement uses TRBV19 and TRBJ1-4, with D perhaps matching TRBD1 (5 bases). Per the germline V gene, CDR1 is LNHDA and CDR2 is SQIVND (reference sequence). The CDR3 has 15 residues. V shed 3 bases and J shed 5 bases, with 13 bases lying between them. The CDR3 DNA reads TGTGCCAGTAGTATGCCCCAGGGCAAAAATGAAAAACTGTTTTTT. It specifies CASSMPQGKNEKLFF. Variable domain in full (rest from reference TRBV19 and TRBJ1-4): DGGITQSPKYLFRKEGQNVTLSCEQNLNHDAMYWYRQDPGQGLRLIYYSQIVNDFQKGDIAEGYSVSREKKESFPLTVTSAQKNPTAFYLCASSMPQGKNEKLFFGSGTQLSVL.

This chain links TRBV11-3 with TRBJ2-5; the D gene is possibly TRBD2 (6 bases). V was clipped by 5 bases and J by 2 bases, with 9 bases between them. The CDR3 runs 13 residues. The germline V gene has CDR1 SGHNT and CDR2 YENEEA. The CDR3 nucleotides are TGTGCCAGCAGCCGGGAGACACAAGAGACCCAGTACTTC. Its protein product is CASSRETQETQYF.

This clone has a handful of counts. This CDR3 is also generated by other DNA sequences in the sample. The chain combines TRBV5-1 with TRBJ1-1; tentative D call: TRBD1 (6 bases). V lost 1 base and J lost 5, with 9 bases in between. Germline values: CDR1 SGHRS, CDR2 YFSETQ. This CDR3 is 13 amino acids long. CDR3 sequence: CASSLTGRTEAFF. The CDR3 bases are TGCGCCAGCAGCTTGACAGGGAGAACTGAAGCTTTCTTT.

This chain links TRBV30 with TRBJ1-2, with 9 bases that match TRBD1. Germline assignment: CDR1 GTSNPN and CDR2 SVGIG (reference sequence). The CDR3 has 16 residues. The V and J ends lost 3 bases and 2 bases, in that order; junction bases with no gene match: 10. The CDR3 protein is CAWSEIGTGKNYGYTF. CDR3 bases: TGTGCCTGGAGCGAAATTGGGACAGGGAAGAACTATGGCTACACCTTC.

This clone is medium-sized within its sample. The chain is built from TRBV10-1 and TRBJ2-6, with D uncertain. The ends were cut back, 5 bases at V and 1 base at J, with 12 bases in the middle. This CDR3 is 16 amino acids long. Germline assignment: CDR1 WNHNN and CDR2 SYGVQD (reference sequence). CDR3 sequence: CASSPDGPSGANVLTF. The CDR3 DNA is TGCGCCAGCAGTCCCGATGGCCCTTCTGGGGCCAACGTCCTGACTTTC.

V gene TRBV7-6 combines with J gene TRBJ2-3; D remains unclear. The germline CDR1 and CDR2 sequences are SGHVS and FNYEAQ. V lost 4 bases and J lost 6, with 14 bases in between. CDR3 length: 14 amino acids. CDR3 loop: CASSSVGASDTQYF. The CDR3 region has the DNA TGTGCCAGCAGCTCAGTTGGAGCCTCCGATACGCAGTATTTT.

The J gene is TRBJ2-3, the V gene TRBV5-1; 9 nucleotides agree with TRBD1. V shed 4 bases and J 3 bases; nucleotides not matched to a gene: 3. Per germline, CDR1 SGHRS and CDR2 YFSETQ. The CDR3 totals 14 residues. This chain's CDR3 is CASSPGQGTDTQYF. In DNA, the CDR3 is TGCGCCAGCAGCCCCGGACAGGGGACAGATACGCAGTATTTT.

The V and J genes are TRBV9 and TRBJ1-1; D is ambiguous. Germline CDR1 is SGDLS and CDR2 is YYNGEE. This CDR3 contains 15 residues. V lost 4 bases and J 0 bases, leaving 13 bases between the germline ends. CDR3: CASSPRGDVNTEAFF. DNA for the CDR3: TGTGCCAGCAGCCCTCGGGGAGACGTGAACACTGAAGCTTTCTTT.

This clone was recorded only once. The CDR3: CAISGGTQETQYF. Written as DNA, the CDR3 is TGTGCCATCAGTGGGGGGACACAAGAGACCCAGTACTTC. V and J are TRBV10-3 and TRBJ2-5; tentative D call: TRBD1 (6 bases). The CDR3 has 13 amino acids. Germline V gene sequence: CDR1 ENHRY, CDR2 SYGVKD. Trimming left V 4 bases short and J 2 bases short, with 8 bases between.

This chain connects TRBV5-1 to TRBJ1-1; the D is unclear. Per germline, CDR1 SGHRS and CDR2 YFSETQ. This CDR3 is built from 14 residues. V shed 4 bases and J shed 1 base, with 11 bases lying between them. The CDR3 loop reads CASSLGSWNTEAFF. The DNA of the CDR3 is TGCGCCAGCAGCCTAGGGAGTTGGAACACTGAAGCTTTCTTT. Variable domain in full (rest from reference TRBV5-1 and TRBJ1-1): KAGVTQTPRYLIKTRGQQVTLSCSPISGHRSVSWYQQTPGQGLQFLFEYFSETQRNKGNFPGRFSGRQFSNSRSEMNVSTLELGDSALYLCASSLGSWNTEAFFGQGTRLTVV.

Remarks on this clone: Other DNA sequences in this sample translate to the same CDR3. Here the CDR3 DNA reads TGCGCCAGCTCCTTAAAAGAGACCCAGTACTTC. Translated, it gives CASSLKETQYF. V gene TRBV5-1 combines with J gene TRBJ2-5; D unresolved. Germline-derived CDR1 and CDR2 are SGHRS and YFSETQ. The CDR3 runs 11 residues. V lost 7 bases to trimming and J lost 3 bases, with 7 bases between them.

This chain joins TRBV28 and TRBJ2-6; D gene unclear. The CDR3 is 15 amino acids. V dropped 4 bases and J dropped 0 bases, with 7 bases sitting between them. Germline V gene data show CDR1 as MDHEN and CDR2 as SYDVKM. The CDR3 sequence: CASSSPSSGANVLTF. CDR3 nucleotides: TGTGCCAGCAGTTCCCCTTCCTCTGGGGCCAACGTCCTGACTTTC.

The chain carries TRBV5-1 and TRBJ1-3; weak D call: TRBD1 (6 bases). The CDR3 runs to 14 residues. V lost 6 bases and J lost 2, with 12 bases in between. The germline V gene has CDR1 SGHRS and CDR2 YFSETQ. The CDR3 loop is CASTKGVPGNTIYF. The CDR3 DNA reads TGCGCCAGCACCAAGGGGGTCCCTGGAAACACCATATATTTT.

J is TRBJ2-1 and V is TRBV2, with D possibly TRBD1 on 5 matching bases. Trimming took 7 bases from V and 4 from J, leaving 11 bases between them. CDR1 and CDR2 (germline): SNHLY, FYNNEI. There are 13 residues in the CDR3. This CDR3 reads CASTRQSYNEQFF. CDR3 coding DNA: TGTGCCAGCACCAGACAGAGTTACAATGAGCAGTTCTTC.

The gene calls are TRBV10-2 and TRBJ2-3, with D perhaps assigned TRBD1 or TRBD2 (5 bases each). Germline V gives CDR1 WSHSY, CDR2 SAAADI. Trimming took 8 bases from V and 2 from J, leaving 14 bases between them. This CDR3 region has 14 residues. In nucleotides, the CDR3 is TGCGCCAGCGGGGGTACGAGGGCCACAGATACGCAGTATTTT. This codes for CASGGTRATDTQYF.